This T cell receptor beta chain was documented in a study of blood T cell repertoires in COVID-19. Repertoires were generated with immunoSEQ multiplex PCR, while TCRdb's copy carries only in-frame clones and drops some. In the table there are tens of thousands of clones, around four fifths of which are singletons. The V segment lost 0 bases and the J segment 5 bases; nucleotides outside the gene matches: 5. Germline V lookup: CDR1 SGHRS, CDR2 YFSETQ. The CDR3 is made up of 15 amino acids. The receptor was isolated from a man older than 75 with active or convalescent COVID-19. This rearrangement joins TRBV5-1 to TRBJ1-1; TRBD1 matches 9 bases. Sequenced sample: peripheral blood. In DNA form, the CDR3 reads TGCGCCAGCAGCTTGGGGGACAGGGTAGAAACTGAAGCTTTCTTT. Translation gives CASSLGDRVETEAFF.